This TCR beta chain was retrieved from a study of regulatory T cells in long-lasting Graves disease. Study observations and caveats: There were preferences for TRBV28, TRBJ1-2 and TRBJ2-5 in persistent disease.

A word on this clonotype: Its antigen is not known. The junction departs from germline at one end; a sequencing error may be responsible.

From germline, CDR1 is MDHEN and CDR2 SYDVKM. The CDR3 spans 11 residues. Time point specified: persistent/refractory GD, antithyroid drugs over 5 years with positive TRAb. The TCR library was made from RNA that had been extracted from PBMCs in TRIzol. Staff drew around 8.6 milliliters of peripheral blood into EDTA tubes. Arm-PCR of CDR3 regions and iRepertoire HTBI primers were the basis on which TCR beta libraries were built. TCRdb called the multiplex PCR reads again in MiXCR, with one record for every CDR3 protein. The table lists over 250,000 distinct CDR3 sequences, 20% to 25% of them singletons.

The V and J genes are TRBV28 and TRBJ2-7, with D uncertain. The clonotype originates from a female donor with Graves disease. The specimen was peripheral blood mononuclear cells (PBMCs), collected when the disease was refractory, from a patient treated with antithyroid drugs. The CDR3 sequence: CTSSFGDEQYF. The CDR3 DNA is TGTACCAGCAGTTTCGGCGACGAGCAGTACTTC. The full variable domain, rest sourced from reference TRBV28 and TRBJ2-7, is DVKVTQSSRYLVKRTGEKVFLECVQDMDHENMFWYRQDPGLGLRLIYFSYDVKMKEKGDIPEGYSVSREKKERFSLILESASTNQTSMYLCTSSFGDEQYFGPGTRLTVT.